A selection of T cell receptor beta chains follows, all from one sample in a study of Graves' ophthalmopathy and Graves' hyperthyroidism. TCRdb itself ran the multiplex PCR reads through MiXCR, one entry per CDR3 protein. Seen here are about 400,000 distinct CDR3 sequences, about 17% observed once, and the top ten hold roughly 1.5%. Sequenced material: peripheral blood. The receptor source for this set is a woman aged 18-30 years with Graves' ophthalmopathy. CDR3s include the opening cysteine and the closing phenylalanine or tryptophan. The D gene is left open where the match is weak. The size field is filled for only some rows; it gives once, few, many or a size class.

D gene	clone size	J gene	V gene	CDR3 DNA	CDR3 protein
TRBD2	many	TRBJ2-7	TRBV11-2	TGTGCCAGCAGCGCCGGGACTAGCGGGAGGTACGAGCAGTACTTC	CASSAGTSGRYEQYF
NA	many	TRBJ2-2	TRBV11-2	TGTGCCAGCAGGCCACCTGGAGCGTCGAACACCGGGGAGCTGTTTTTT	CASRPPGASNTGELFF
NA	many	TRBJ1-1	TRBV11-2	TGTGCCAGCAGCTTAGAGTGGAAGCGACAGAACACTGAAGCTTTCTTT	CASSLEWKRQNTEAFF
NA	many	TRBJ1-1	TRBV2	TGTGCCAGCCGTTGGGACCACAACCCCAAAGAAGCTTTCTTT	CASRWDHNPKEAFF
TRBD1	NA	TRBJ2-7	TRBV19	TGTGCCAGTAGTATAGATGGGACAGGCGGAGTATACGAGCAGTACTTC	CASSIDGTGGVYEQYF
NA	many	TRBJ1-5	TRBV28	TGTGCCAGCAGTTTGGGTGCAGGTATCAATCAGCCCCAGCATTTT	CASSLGAGINQPQHF
NA	NA	TRBJ1-2	TRBV12-3/TRBV12-4	TGTGCCAGCAGTTTAATAATAGGACGGCCGCTCGGCTATGGCTACACCTTC	CASSLIIGRPLGYGYTF
TRBD1	many	TRBJ1-5	TRBV19	TGTGCCAGTAGGGGGGACAGGGGGCACAATCAGCCCCAGCATTTT	CASRGDRGHNQPQHF
TRBD2	many	TRBJ2-7	TRBV4-3	TGCGCCAGCAGCCCCGTGGGGACTAGCGGGAAGGCCGAGCAGTACTTC	CASSPVGTSGKAEQYF
NA	many	TRBJ2-7	TRBV6-2/TRBV6-3	TGTGCCAGCAGTTACGCCGAGAACTACGAGCAGTACTTC	CASSYAENYEQYF
NA	many	TRBJ2-5	TRBV7-3	TGTGCCAGCAGCTTAATCGGACAGATACAAGAGACCCAGTACTTC	CASSLIGQIQETQYF
TRBD1	NA	TRBJ2-7	TRBV12-3/TRBV12-4	TGTGCCAGCAGGGGAACGGGACAGGGGACCTACGAGCAGTACTTC	CASRGTGQGTYEQYF
NA	NA	TRBJ1-1	TRBV6-1	TGTGCCAGCAGTGAGGCCTGGGAAGTGACTGAAGCTTTCTTT	CASSEAWEVTEAFF
NA	many	TRBJ2-5	TRBV24-1	TGTGCCACCAGTGACGGAAGGAACAGGGAGGAGACCCAGTACTTC	CATSDGRNREETQYF
TRBD1	many	TRBJ2-7	TRBV7-8	TGTGCCAGCAGTTTGAGACAGGGGCAACCCTACGAGCAGTACTTC	CASSLRQGQPYEQYF
NA	many	TRBJ2-7	TRBV20-1	TGCAGTGCTACTGGGGGCAGGCTGGGGGGCTACGAGCAGTACTTC	CSATGGRLGGYEQYF
NA	NA	TRBJ1-2	TRBV28	TGTGCCAGCGGTCGGGAGGGTGGCTACACCTTC	CASGREGGYTF
NA	NA	TRBJ2-7	TRBV14	TGTGCCAGCAGCCCCCTCAAAACAGGCACTACCTACGAGCAGTACTTC	CASSPLKTGTTYEQYF
TRBD2	many	TRBJ2-5	TRBV9	TGTGCCAGCAGCGTTTCACCGGGACTAGGGGGACAAGAGACCCAGTACTTC	CASSVSPGLGGQETQYF
NA	many	TRBJ1-1	TRBV30	TGTGCCTGGAGTGTGACAGCTAAAGCTTTCTTT	CAWSVTAKAFF
TRBD1	many	TRBJ1-2	TRBV29-1	TGCAGCGTAAACAGGGGGCGAAGCAGTGGCTACACCTTC	CSVNRGRSSGYTF
NA	many	TRBJ1-2	TRBV10-2	TGCGCCAGCGGGGACTCGGGCGGGGGCTACACCTTC	CASGDSGGGYTF
NA	many	TRBJ2-7	TRBV5-1	TGCGCCAGCAGGCGGGGCGATGAGCAGTACTTC	CASRRGDEQYF
TRBD1	many	TRBJ2-2	TRBV20-1	TGCAGTGCTAGGACCGGGACAGAAATAACCGGGGAGCTGTTTTTT	CSARTGTEITGELFF
NA	NA	TRBJ2-5	TRBV20-1	TGCAGTGCTAGAGACCAAGGGAGCGTGTTGGAGACCCAGTACTTC	CSARDQGSVLETQYF
TRBD1	NA	TRBJ1-5	TRBV4-1	TGCGCCAGCAGCCAAATGGGGACAGGGGAAGAACAGCCCCAGCATTTT	CASSQMGTGEEQPQHF
TRBD1	many	TRBJ1-5	TRBV24-1	TGTGCCACCAGTGACACAGGGGGTCGCGAACAGCCCCAGCATTTT	CATSDTGGREQPQHF
TRBD1	NA	TRBJ1-2	TRBV28	TGTGCCAGCAGTTCCGGGACAGGGAGGAACAACTATGGCTACACCTTC	CASSSGTGRNNYGYTF
TRBD1	NA	TRBJ1-1	TRBV19	TGTGCCAGTAGTATACCGACAGGGGCGAACACTGAAGCTTTCTTT	CASSIPTGANTEAFF
NA	many	TRBJ1-6	TRBV27	TGTGCCAGCACAGGGGACTCGAGGAATTCACCCCTCCACTTT	CASTGDSRNSPLHF
NA	many	TRBJ1-5	TRBV7-2	TGTGCCAGCAGCTCCTCCTCCGGTGTCAATCAGCCCCAGCATTTT	CASSSSSGVNQPQHF
NA	NA	TRBJ2-7	TRBV15	TGTGCCACCAGCGGGAAGGACAGTAGGTACGAGCAGTACTTC	CATSGKDSRYEQYF
NA	many	TRBJ1-1	TRBV27	TGTGCCAGCAGTCGCGTGGGGGGCTCCGGAGCTTTCTTT	CASSRVGGSGAFF
TRBD2	many	TRBJ2-4	TRBV30	TGTGCCTGGGTCCCAGCGGGACTAGCCAAAAACATTCAGTACTTC	CAWVPAGLAKNIQYF
NA	many	TRBJ1-2	TRBV12-3/TRBV12-4	TGTGCCAGCTACAAGGAGGACTATGGCTACACCTTC	CASYKEDYGYTF
TRBD1	many	TRBJ1-2	TRBV4-2	TGTGCCAGCAGCCAAGGGGACAGGGGCAACTATGGCTACACCTTC	CASSQGDRGNYGYTF
TRBD1	many	TRBJ2-2	TRBV6-2/TRBV6-3	TGTGCCAGCAGTCGACAGGGGCCCGGGGAGCTGTTTTTT	CASSRQGPGELFF
TRBD1	many	TRBJ2-2	TRBV11-2	TGTGCCAGCAGCCCACAGGGGGCGACCGGGGAGCTGTTTTTT	CASSPQGATGELFF
NA	many	TRBJ1-1	TRBV29-1	TGCAGCGTACGGACGGCCCGGGCTGAAGCTTTCTTT	CSVRTARAEAFF
NA	many	TRBJ1-1	TRBV19	TGTGCCAGTAGTATAGAGGGACGGACGAACACTGAAGCTTTCTTT	CASSIEGRTNTEAFF
TRBD2	many	TRBJ2-5	TRBV30	TGTGCCTCGCGGGGAGGGAAAGAGACCCAGTACTTC	CASRGGKETQYF
NA	many	TRBJ1-5	TRBV19	TGTGCCAGTACCCAGGGGCGTGGGAATCAGCCCCAGCATTTT	CASTQGRGNQPQHF
NA	many	TRBJ1-6	TRBV30	TGTGCCTGGAGTGTAAGCGTGTTTCGGGCACCCCTCCACTTT	CAWSVSVFRAPLHF
NA	many	TRBJ1-5	TRBV5-6	TGTGCCAGCAGCAAGGGACGCAATCAGCCCCAGCATTTT	CASSKGRNQPQHF
NA	many	TRBJ1-2	TRBV20-1	TGCAGTGCTAGTGTTGCCACGATAAACTATGGCTACACCTTC	CSASVATINYGYTF
NA	many	TRBJ1-1	TRBV9	TGTGCCAGCAGCGCTAAAGGAAACACTGAAGCTTTCTTT	CASSAKGNTEAFF
TRBD1	NA	TRBJ2-7	TRBV6-5	TGTGCCAGCAGTTACACCCAGGGGGCCTACGAGCAGTACTTC	CASSYTQGAYEQYF
TRBD1	many	TRBJ1-1	TRBV5-1	TGCGCCAGCAGACGAGATGCGGCAGGGGGCTTGAACACTGAAGCTTTCTTT	CASRRDAAGGLNTEAFF
TRBD1	many	TRBJ2-7	TRBV7-3	TGTGCCAGCAGCCCCGGGACAGTTAAAAGCGACGAGCAGTACTTC	CASSPGTVKSDEQYF
TRBD1	NA	TRBJ1-1	TRBV7-2	TGTGCCAGTATCGGGGCGACAGGGCGTGAAGCTTTCTTT	CASIGATGREAFF
NA	many	TRBJ1-3	TRBV28	TGTGCCAGCAGTCTCCATCATGATAGAAACACCATATATTTT	CASSLHHDRNTIYF
NA	many	TRBJ2-7	TRBV6-2/TRBV6-3	TGTGCCAGCAGTTTGGGGGGTATCGGATCCTACGAGCAGTACTTC	CASSLGGIGSYEQYF
NA	NA	TRBJ1-5	TRBV20-1	TGCAGTGCTAGAGATAGGGGCGGGGGCCGGGGCCTCCCCCAGCATTTT	CSARDRGGGRGLPQHF
TRBD2	few	TRBJ2-7	TRBV11-2	TGTGCCAGCAGCTTTGGGCACGGGACTAGCGTCTACGAGCAGTACTTC	CASSFGHGTSVYEQYF
NA	many	TRBJ1-2	TRBV6-1	TGTGCCAGCAGACCCCGGGACCCCCCCTATGGCTACACCTTC	CASRPRDPPYGYTF
NA	many	TRBJ2-7	TRBV20-1	TGCAGTGCTAGAGGGGGAAGGAATACCTACGAGCAGTACTTC	CSARGGRNTYEQYF
NA	many	TRBJ1-1	TRBV29-1	TGCAGCGTGGGTACAGCTAACACTGAAGCTTTCTTT	CSVGTANTEAFF
NA	NA	TRBJ1-2	TRBV28	TGTGCCAGCAGTCCTGCGGGGGTTACCCTCCACTATGGCTACACCTTC	CASSPAGVTLHYGYTF